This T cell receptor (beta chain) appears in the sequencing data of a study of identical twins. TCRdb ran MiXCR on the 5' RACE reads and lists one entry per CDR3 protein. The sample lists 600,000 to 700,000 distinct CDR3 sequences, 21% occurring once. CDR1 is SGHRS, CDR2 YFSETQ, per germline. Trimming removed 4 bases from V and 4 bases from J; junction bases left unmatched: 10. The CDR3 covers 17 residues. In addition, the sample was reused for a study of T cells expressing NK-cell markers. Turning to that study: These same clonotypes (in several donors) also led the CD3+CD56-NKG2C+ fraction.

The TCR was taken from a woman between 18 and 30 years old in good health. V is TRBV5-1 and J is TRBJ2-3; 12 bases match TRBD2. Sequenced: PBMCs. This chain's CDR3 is CASSPTIGLAGSDTQYF. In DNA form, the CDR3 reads TGCGCCAGCAGCCCGACTATCGGACTAGCGGGATCAGATACGCAGTATTTT.